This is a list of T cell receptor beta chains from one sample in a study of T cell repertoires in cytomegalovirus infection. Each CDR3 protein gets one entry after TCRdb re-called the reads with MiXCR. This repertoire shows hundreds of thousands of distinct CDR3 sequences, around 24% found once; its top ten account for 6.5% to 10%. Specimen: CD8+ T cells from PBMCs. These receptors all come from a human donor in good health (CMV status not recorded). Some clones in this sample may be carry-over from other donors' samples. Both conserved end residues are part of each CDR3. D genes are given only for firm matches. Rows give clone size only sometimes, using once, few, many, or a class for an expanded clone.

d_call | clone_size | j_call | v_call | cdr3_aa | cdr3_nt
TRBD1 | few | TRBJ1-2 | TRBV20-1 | CSARDSWTERDYGYTF | TGCAGTGCCAGGGACAGTTGGACGGAAAGAGACTATGGCTACACCTTC
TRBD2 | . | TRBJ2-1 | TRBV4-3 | CASSQDRSSGGSRFNEQFF | TGCGCCAGCAGCCAAGATCGGAGTAGCGGGGGGTCACGCTTCAATGAGCAGTTCTTC
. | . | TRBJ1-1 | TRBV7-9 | CASSFSGTLTEAFF | TGTGCCAGCAGTTTCTCCGGGACCCTCACTGAAGCTTTCTTT
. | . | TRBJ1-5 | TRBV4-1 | CASSQVSRSNQPQHF | TGCGCCAGCAGCCAAGTATCACGGAGCAATCAGCCCCAGCATTTT
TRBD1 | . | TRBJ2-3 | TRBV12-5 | CASGSDRGQTDTQYF | TGTGCTAGTGGCTCTGACAGGGGGCAAACAGATACGCAGTATTTT
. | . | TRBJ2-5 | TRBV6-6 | CASRGGRVETQYF | TGTGCCAGCAGGGGGGGAAGGGTAGAGACCCAGTACTTC
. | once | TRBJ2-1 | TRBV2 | CTSLSRGEQFF | TGTACCAGCCTTTCGCGGGGTGAGCAGTTCTTC
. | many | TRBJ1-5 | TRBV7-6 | CASSLGRENQPQHF | TGTGCCAGCAGCTTAGGAAGGGAAAATCAGCCCCAGCATTTT
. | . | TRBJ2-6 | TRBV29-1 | CSVEARGEGANVLTF | TGCAGCGTTGAAGCCAGGGGAGAGGGGGCCAACGTCCTGACTTTC
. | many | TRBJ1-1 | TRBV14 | CASSQWGGTEAFF | TGTGCCAGCAGCCAATGGGGGGGCACTGAAGCTTTCTTT
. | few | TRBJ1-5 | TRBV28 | CASGTFAGIVKPQHF | TGTGCCAGCGGAACCTTCGCAGGGATCGTGAAGCCCCAGCATTTT
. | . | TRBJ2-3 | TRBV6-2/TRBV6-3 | CASSSNNIQGADTQYF | TGTGCCAGCAGTTCGAATAACATACAAGGGGCAGATACGCAGTATTTT
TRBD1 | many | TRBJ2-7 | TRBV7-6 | CASSLEQGSSYEQYF | TGTGCCAGCAGCTTAGAACAGGGGAGCTCCTACGAGCAGTACTTC
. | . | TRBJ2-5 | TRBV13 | CASSPTWGNKETQYF | TGTGCCAGCAGCCCTACGTGGGGGAACAAAGAGACCCAGTACTTC
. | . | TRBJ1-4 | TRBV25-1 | CASRGHKLFF | TGTGCCAGCAGGGGACATAAACTGTTTTTT
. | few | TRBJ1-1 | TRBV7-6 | CASSLIGTPGDTEAFF | TGTGCCAGCAGCTTAATAGGTACACCGGGGGACACTGAAGCTTTCTTT
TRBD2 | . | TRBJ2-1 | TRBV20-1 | CSVPLRTREYNEQFF | TGCAGTGTACCGTTAAGGACTAGGGAGTACAATGAGCAGTTCTTC
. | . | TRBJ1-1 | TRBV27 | CASSLLEGKTEAFF | TGTGCCAGCAGTTTGTTGGAGGGAAAGACTGAAGCTTTCTTT
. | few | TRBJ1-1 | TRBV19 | CASSADQGRNTEAFF | TGTGCCAGTAGTGCCGATCAGGGTCGGAACACTGAAGCTTTCTTT
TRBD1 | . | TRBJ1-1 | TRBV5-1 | CASSVGQGSTEAFF | TGCGCCAGCAGCGTGGGACAGGGTAGCACTGAAGCTTTCTTT
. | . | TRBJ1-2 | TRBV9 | CASYGGLDYGYTF | TGTGCCAGTTACGGGGGTTTAGACTATGGCTACACCTTC
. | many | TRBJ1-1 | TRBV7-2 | CASSLGRPRNTEAFF | TGTGCCAGCAGCTTAGGGCGGCCGAGGAACACTGAAGCTTTCTTT
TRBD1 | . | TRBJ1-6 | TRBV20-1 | CSAIFDRGFNSPLHF | TGCAGTGCTATTTTTGACAGGGGGTTTAATTCACCCCTCCACTTT
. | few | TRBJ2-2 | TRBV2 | CASSGPLTGELFF | TGTGCCAGCAGTGGCCCCCTCACCGGGGAGCTGTTTTTT
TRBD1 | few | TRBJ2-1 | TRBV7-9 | CASSSPGTGMNEQFF | TGTGCCAGCAGCTCACCCGGGACAGGGATGAATGAGCAGTTCTTC
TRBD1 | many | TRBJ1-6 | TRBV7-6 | CASSTGTGVGAPLHF | TGTGCCAGCAGCACGGGGACAGGGGTCGGGGCACCCCTCCACTTT
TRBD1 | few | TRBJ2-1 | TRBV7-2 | CASSSWTGSNEQFF | TGTGCCAGCAGCTCTTGGACAGGGTCGAATGAGCAGTTCTTC
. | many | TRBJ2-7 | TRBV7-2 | CASSFFQGYEQYF | TGTGCCAGCAGCTTTTTTCAGGGATACGAGCAGTACTTC
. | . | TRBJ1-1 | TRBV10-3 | CAISAKGGSGNTEAFF | TGTGCCATCAGTGCTAAAGGGGGTTCGGGGAACACTGAAGCTTTCTTT
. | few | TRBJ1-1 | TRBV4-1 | CASSQNPQGRGDTEAFF | TGCGCCAGCAGCCAAAACCCTCAGGGCAGGGGCGACACTGAAGCTTTCTTT
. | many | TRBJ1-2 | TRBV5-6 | CASSFQGRPRSYGYTF | TGTGCCAGCAGCTTCCAGGGGAGGCCGCGGTCCTATGGCTACACCTTC
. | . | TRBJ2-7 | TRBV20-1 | CRAERKGPGLYEQYF | TGCAGAGCCGAACGGAAGGGTCCAGGCTTGTACGAGCAGTACTTC
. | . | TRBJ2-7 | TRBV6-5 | CASINEAYEQYF | TGTGCCAGCATAAACGAAGCCTACGAGCAGTACTTC
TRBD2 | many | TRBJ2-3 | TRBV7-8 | CASRGSGGPSTDTQYF | TGTGCCAGCAGAGGTAGCGGGGGACCCTCTACAGATACGCAGTATTTT
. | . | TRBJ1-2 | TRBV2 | CANMGTDVGNGYTF | TGTGCCAACATGGGGACGGATGTTGGGAATGGCTACACCTTC
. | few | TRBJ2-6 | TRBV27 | CASSLSPRVSGANVLTF | TGTGCCAGCAGTTTATCGCCGAGGGTCTCTGGGGCCAACGTCCTGACTTTC
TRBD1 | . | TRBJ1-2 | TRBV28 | CAIEPGQFYGYTF | TGTGCCATCGAGCCGGGACAGTTCTATGGCTACACCTTC
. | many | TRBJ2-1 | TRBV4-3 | CASSQYRISGDEQFF | TGCGCCAGCAGCCAGTACAGGATCTCCGGGGATGAGCAGTTCTTC
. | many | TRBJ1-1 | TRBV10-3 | CAISESRAMNTEAFF | TGTGCCATCAGTGAGTCGAGGGCCATGAACACTGAAGCTTTCTTT
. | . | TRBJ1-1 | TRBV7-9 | CASSSGGATEAFF | TGTGCCAGCAGCTCAGGTGGCGCGACTGAAGCTTTCTTT
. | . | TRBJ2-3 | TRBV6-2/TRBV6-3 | CASTWSLTDTQYF | TGTGCCAGCACCTGGAGCCTCACAGATACGCAGTATTTT
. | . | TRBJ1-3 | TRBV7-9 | CASEGIGNTIYF | TGTGCCAGCGAGGGGATAGGAAACACCATATATTTT
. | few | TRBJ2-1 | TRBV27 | CASSYLGHISYNEQFF | TGTGCCAGCAGTTATTTAGGGCACATCTCCTACAATGAGCAGTTCTTC
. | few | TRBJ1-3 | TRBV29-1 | CSVASGSGNTIYF | TGCAGCGTTGCCTCGGGATCTGGAAACACCATATATTTT
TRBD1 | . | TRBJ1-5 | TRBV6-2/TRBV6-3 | CASSYHDRGRHQPQHF | TGTGCCAGCAGTTACCACGACAGGGGGAGGCATCAGCCCCAGCATTTT
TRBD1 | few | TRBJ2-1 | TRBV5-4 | CASSLEGQINEQFF | TGTGCCAGCAGCTTGGAGGGACAGATCAATGAGCAGTTCTTC
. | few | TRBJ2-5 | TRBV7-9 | CASSLPGLETQYF | TGTGCCAGCAGCCTGCCCGGCCTAGAGACCCAGTACTTC
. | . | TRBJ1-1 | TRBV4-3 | CASSQVAPGEAFF | TGCGCCAGCAGCCAAGTCGCGCCGGGTGAAGCTTTCTTT
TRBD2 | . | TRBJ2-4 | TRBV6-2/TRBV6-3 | CASSTSGDQYF | TGTGCCAGCAGTACTAGCGGGGACCAGTACTTC
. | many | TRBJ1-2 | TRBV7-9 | CASSLDSNNYGYTF | TGTGCCAGCAGCTTAGACAGCAATAACTATGGCTACACCTTC
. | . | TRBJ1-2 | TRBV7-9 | CASSSTQGTPYGYTF | TGTGCCAGCAGCTCCACACAGGGTACCCCCTATGGCTACACCTTC
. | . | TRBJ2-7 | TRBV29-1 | CSVEVGGGPLLYEQYF | TGCAGCGTTGAAGTCGGGGGAGGCCCTCTACTCTACGAGCAGTACTTC
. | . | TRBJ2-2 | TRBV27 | CASTPSDGLGELFF | TGTGCCAGCACCCCCTCTGACGGGCTCGGGGAGCTGTTTTTT
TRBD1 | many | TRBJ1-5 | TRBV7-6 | CASSLGQGGYSNQPQHF | TGTGCCAGCAGCTTAGGACAGGGGGGTTATAGCAATCAGCCCCAGCATTTT
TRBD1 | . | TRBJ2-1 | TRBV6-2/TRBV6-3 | CASHPYRDRGPNEQFF | TGTGCCAGCCACCCCTACCGGGACAGGGGGCCCAATGAGCAGTTCTTC
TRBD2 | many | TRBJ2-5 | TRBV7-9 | CASSLPVLAEETQYF | TGTGCCAGCAGCTTACCCGTTCTAGCGGAAGAGACCCAGTACTTC
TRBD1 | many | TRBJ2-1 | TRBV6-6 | CASYRDRGFHEQFF | TGTGCCAGCTACCGGGACAGGGGGTTTCATGAGCAGTTCTTC